The clone carrying this TCR beta chain was recorded a few times. TCRdb itself ran the 5' RACE reads through MiXCR, one entry per CDR3 protein. The sample holds more than 70,000 distinct CDR3 sequences, approximately 13% seen once. CDR1 is SEHNR, CDR2 FQNEAQ, per germline (reference sequence). The CDR3 totals 13 residues. Trimming pared 6 bases from V and 4 bases from J, leaving 10 bases between. This entry comes from a study of T-cell memory formation after mild COVID-19. The rearrangement links TRBV7-9 to TRBJ1-5, with D possibly being TRBD1 (5 bases). Sequencing was performed on PBMCs or a T cell subset sorted from them (not recorded which). The clonotype was recovered from an adult woman who had mild COVID-19 (a few samples of this study predate the infection). Cell type and time point are not known. CDR3 sequence: CASSSGSNQPQHF. CDR3 coding DNA: TGTGCCAGCAGTTCAGGGTCTAATCAGCCCCAGCATTTT.